Detailed here is one T cell receptor (beta chain). The sample originates from a study of blood T cells in healthy people across ages. The V end lost 6 bases, the J end lost 10 bases, and 10 bases lay between the germline ends. The CDR3 is 11 residues long. The second PCR ran about 6 to 12 cycles with a sample-barcoded 5' primer and J-beta primers. TCRdb fed the 5' RACE reads into MiXCR, producing one record per CDR3 protein. The repertoire holds around 900,000 distinct CDR3 sequences, with roughly 51% as singletons. The TCR comes from an older woman in good health. The specimen sequenced was blood. V gene TRBV12-3 or TRBV12-4 combines with J gene TRBJ2-1; D possibly corresponds to TRBD2 (5 bases). This CDR3 is CASRTTGEQFF. The CDR3 DNA is TGTGCCAGCAGGACTACTGGGGAGCAGTTCTTC.